A single sample gave rise to the 14 T cell receptor beta chains below, sequenced in a study of coeliac disease. This table comes from immunoSEQ multiplex PCR, and its TCRdb copy is limited to in-frame clones, with some not included. The sample has over a thousand clones; roughly two thirds are singletons. The sequenced sample consisted of lamina propria lymphocytes from the gut. The receptors were sampled from a woman in her forties with celiac disease on a gluten-free diet, and with hypertension.

The V gene is TRBV27, the J gene TRBJ2-7, with D maybe TRBD1 (5 bases). The CDR3 sequence is 14 residues long. V lost 5 bases, J lost 4 bases, and 15 bases lay in between. Germline values: CDR1 MNHEY, CDR2 SMNVEV (reference sequence). CDR3 residues: CASSRQSRSYEQYF. The CDR3 bases are TGTGCCAGCAGTCGACAGTCCAGATCTTACGAGCAGTACTTC.

This clone was detected once. Since the CDR3 does not end with the conserved phenylalanine or tryptophan, this likely comes from a read error. The V call is TRBV7-8, the J call TRBJ1-1; D is undetermined. The CDR3 consists of 14 residues. The germline gives CDR1 SGHVS, CDR2 FQNEAQ. V lost 1 base, J lost 2 bases, and 8 bases lay in between. The CDR3 DNA follows: TGTGCCAGCAGCTTAGGGACTATTAACACTGAAGCTTTCCTT. Translating it yields CASSLGTINTEAFL.

CDR3: CASSTQTTGSYYGYTF. For the CDR3, the DNA is TGTGCCAGTAGTACCCAGACGACAGGGAGTTACTATGGCTACACCTTC. This chain links TRBV19 with TRBJ1-2, with 7 bases aligning to TRBD1. The V and J ends lost 4 bases and 3 bases, in that order; junction bases with no gene match: 11. Germline V CDR1 and CDR2: LNHDA, SQIVND (reference sequence). CDR3 size: 16 residues. Complete variable domain (other parts from reference TRBV19 and TRBJ1-2): DGGITQSPKYLFRKEGQNVTLSCEQNLNHDAMYWYRQDPGQGLRLIYYSQIVNDFQKGDIAEGYSVSREKKESFPLTVTSAQKNPTAFYLCASSTQTTGSYYGYTFGSGTRLTVV.

This clone was seen a handful of times. This chain uses TRBV5-2 with TRBJ2-1; TRBD2, the table's D call, was not compared with the DNA. TRBV5-2 is termed a pseudogene. This CDR3 spans 15 amino acids. This chain's CDR3 is CASRPGLPSYNEQFF. In DNA form, the CDR3 reads TGTGCCAGCAGGCCGGGACTCCCCTCTTACAATGAGCAGTTCTTC.

V usage is TRBV4-2 and J usage is TRBJ1-1, with a tentative D call TRBD1 (5 bases). CDR1 is LGHNA, CDR2 YNFKEQ, per germline. V lost 0 bases, J lost 5 bases, and 13 bases lay in between. This CDR3 has 15 residues. The CDR3 protein is CASSQDWGGFTEAFF. The CDR3, as DNA: TGTGCCAGCAGCCAAGATTGGGGGGGTTTTACTGAAGCTTTCTTT.

This clone was seen a few times. This chain joins TRBV4-3 and TRBJ2-1; D remains ambiguous. This CDR3 contains 14 residues. Trimming left V 4 bases short and J 7 bases short, with 14 bases between. Germline CDR1 reads LGHNA; CDR2 reads YSLEER. The DNA for the CDR3 is TGCGCCAGCAGCCCCATAGGTAGAGGAAATGAGCAGTTCTTC. Its translation: CASSPIGRGNEQFF.

CDR3 protein: CASSLLAGGTDTQYF. The CDR3 region has the DNA TGTGCCAGCAGCTTACTAGCGGGAGGGACAGATACGCAGTATTTT. The chain uses TRBV7-9 and TRBJ2-3; TRBD2 matches 12 bases. CDR1 and CDR2 (germline): SEHNR, FQNEAQ (reference sequence). V gave up 2 bases and J gave up 3 bases; unmatched junction bases: 0. CDR3 size: 15 residues.

The chain couples TRBV30 to TRBJ2-5, with 7 bases matching TRBD1. Germline loops: CDR1 GTSNPN, CDR2 SVGIG (reference sequence). J lost 5 bases, V lost 2 bases, and 8 bases had no gene match. This CDR3 region has 14 residues. The CDR3: CAWSTTGEWETQYF. CDR3 nucleotides: TGTGCCTGGAGTACTACAGGGGAATGGGAGACCCAGTACTTC.

In this sample, this clone turned up a few times. This chain joins TRBV7-4 and TRBJ2-5, with D possibly TRBD1 on 7 matching bases. The CDR3 covers 16 residues. The V end was cut by 1 base, the J end by 7 bases, with 19 bases between. Germline assignment: CDR1 SGHVT and CDR2 SQSDAQ. The CDR3 loop is CASSLGGLDKGATQYF. In nucleotides, the CDR3 is TGTGCCAGCAGCTTAGGGGGACTCGATAAGGGGGCGACCCAGTACTTC.

This clone was seen a single time. This chain uses TRBV27 with TRBJ2-1, with 9 bases identical to TRBD1. Losses at the gene ends were 6 bases for V and 5 bases for J; bases not matched to a gene: 5. Germline lookup yields CDR1 MNHEY and CDR2 SMNVEV (reference sequence). The CDR3 totals 14 residues. The chain's CDR3 is CASRTGGVNNEQFF. The CDR3 DNA reads TGTGCCAGCAGAACAGGGGGCGTTAACAATGAGCAGTTCTTC.

This clone has a single count. The chain combines TRBV29-1 with TRBJ2-5; maybe TRBD1 (6 bases). CDR1 and CDR2 from the germline V gene are SQVTM and ANQGSEA. The CDR3 consists of 13 residues. Deletions cut 7 bases from V and 2 bases from J, with 14 bases between. The CDR3 reads CSARDRTQETQYF. The CDR3 coding sequence is TGCAGCGCTAGAGACAGGACGCAAGAGACCCAGTACTTC.

This clone came up a few times. The rearrangement uses TRBV7-1 and TRBJ2-5, with D possibly TRBD1 on 7 matching bases. TRBV7-1 is identified as an open reading frame with a role that is uncertain. The germline V and J ends were trimmed by 4 bases and 7 bases, with 22 bases remaining between them. This CDR3 is built from 16 residues. The CDR3 coding sequence is TGTGCCAGCAGCTTAGGGGGACTCGATAAGGGGGCGACCCAGTACTTC. This codes for CASSLGGLDKGATQYF.

The rearrangement joins TRBV11-2 to TRBJ1-4, with D possibly being TRBD1 (6 bases). The CDR3 is 18 amino acids. Germline CDR1 reads SGHAT; CDR2 reads FQNNGV. V lost 5 bases and J 1 base, leaving 20 bases between the germline ends. CDR3: CASSAYPGGLGTNEKLFF. Here the CDR3 DNA reads TGTGCCAGCAGCGCTTACCCCGGGGGGCTGGGAACTAATGAAAAACTGTTTTTT.

This chain links TRBV7-2 with TRBJ1-2; 8 nucleotides line up with TRBD1. CDR1 is SGHTA, CDR2 FQGNSA, per germline. The CDR3 is made up of 15 amino acids. V gave up 6 bases and J gave up 5 bases; unmatched junction bases: 11. Here the CDR3 reads CASRVDRGEIYGYTF. The DNA for the CDR3 is TGTGCCAGCAGGGTCGACAGGGGTGAAATTTATGGCTACACCTTC.